The clone carrying this TCR beta chain has at least ten counts. CDR1 is DFQATT and CDR2 is SNEGSKA in the germline V gene (reference sequence). The CDR3 contains 14 residues. The germline V and J ends were trimmed by 3 bases and 2 bases, with 8 bases remaining between them. These data come from a study of T cells after yellow fever vaccination. The wider study: Those fractions that held only low numbers of cells were prepared using the SMART-Seq v4 Ultra Low Input RNA kit.

In TCRdb, the 5' RACE reads were re-called with MiXCR into one record per CDR3 protein. This sample has about 220,000 distinct CDR3 sequences, with roughly 6.3% found just once. This specimen was CD4+ T cells sorted from PBMCs, taken on the day of the yellow fever booster vaccination. The TCR was taken from a man aged 25 to 40 who received the YFV17D yellow fever vaccine. The rearrangement joins TRBV20-1 to TRBJ2-6; tentatively, D is TRBD2 (6 bases). The CDR3 loop is CSARRETGANVLTF. As DNA, the CDR3 is TGCAGTGCTAGGCGGGAAACTGGGGCCAACGTCCTGACTTTC.